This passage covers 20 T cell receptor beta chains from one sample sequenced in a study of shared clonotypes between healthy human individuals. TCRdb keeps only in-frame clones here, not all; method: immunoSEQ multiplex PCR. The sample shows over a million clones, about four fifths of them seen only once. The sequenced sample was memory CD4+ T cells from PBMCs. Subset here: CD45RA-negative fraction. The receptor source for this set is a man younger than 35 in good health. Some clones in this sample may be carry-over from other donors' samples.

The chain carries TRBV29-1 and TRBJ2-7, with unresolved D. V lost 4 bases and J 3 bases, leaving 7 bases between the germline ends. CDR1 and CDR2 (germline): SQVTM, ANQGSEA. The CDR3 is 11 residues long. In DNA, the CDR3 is TGCAGCGTTGCGGTAGACTACGAGCAGTACTTC. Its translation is CSVAVDYEQYF.

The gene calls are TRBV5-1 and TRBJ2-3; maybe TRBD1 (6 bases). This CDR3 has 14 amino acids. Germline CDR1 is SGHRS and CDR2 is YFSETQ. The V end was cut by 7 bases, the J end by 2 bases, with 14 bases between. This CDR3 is CASLRGQITDTQYF. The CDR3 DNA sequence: TGCGCCAGCTTAAGAGGACAGATCACAGATACGCAGTATTTT.

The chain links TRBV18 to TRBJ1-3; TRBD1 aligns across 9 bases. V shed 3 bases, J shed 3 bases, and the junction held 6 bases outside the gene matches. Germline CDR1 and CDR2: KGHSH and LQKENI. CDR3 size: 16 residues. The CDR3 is CASSPTQTGGGNTIYF. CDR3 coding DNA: TGTGCCAGCTCACCGACCCAGACAGGGGGTGGAAACACCATATATTTT.

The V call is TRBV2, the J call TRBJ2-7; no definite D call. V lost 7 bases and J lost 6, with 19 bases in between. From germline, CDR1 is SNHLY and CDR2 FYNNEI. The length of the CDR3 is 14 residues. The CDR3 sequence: CASNTWPQTVEQYF. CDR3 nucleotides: TGTGCCAGCAATACCTGGCCGCAAACAGTCGAGCAGTACTTC.

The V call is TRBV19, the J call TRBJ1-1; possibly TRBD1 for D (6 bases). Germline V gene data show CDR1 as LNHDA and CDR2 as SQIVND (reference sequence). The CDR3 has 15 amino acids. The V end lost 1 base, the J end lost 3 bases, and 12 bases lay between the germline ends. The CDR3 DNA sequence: TGTGCCAGTAGTATAGGAAACAGGGCAGACACTGAAGCTTTCTTT. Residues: CASSIGNRADTEAFF.

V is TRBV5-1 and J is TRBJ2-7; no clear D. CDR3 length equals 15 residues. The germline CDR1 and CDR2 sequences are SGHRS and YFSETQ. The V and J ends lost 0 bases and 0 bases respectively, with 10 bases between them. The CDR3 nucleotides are TGCGCCAGCAGCTTGGACTCCTCATCCTCCTACGAGCAGTACTTC. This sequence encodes CASSLDSSSSYEQYF.

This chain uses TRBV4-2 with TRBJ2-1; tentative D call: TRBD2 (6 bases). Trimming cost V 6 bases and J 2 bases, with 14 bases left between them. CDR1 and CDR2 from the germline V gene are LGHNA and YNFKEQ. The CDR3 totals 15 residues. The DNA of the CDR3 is TGTGCCAGCAGTGCACTAGCACTACCCTACAATGAGCAGTTCTTC. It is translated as CASSALALPYNEQFF.

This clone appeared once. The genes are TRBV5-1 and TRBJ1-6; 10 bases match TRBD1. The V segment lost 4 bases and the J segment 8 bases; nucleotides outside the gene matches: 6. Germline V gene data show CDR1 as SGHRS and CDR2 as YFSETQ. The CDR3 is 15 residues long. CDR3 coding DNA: TGCGCCAGCAGCGCCGGGACAGGGGAGCATTCACCCCTCCACTTT. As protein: CASSAGTGEHSPLHF. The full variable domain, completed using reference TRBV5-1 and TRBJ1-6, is KAGVTQTPRYLIKTRGQQVTLSCSPISGHRSVSWYQQTPGQGLQFLFEYFSETQRNKGNFPGRFSGRQFSNSRSEMNVSTLELGDSALYLCASSAGTGEHSPLHFGNGTRLTVT.

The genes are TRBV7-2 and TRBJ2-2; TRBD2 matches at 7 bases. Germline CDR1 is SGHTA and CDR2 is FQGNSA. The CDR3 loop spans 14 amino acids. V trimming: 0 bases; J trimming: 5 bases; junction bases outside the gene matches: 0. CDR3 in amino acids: CASSLAGGTGELFF. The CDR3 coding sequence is TGTGCCAGCAGCTTAGCGGGAGGGACCGGGGAGCTGTTTTTT.

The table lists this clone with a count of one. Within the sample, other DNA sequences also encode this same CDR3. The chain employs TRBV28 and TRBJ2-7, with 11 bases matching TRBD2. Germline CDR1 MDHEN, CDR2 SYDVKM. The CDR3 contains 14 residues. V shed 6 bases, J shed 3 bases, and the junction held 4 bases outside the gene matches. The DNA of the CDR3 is TGTGCCAGCAGCCGACTAGCGGGAAACTACGAGCAGTACTTC. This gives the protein CASSRLAGNYEQYF.

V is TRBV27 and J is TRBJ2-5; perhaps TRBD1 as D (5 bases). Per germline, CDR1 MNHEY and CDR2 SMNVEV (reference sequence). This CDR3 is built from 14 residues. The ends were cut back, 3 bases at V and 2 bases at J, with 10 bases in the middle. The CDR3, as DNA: TGTGCCAGCAGTTTTTCTGACAGACAAGAGACCCAGTACTTC. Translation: CASSFSDRQETQYF.

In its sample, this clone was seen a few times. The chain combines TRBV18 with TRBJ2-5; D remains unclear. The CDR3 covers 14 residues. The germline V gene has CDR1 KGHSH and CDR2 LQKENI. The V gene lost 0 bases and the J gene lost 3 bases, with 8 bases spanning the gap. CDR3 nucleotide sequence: TGTGCCAGCTCACCACCGGGTTCCAAAGAGACCCAGTACTTC. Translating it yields CASSPPGSKETQYF.

CDR3 coding DNA: TGTGCCAGCAGCCCAGGGACAGGGCTCTATGGCTACACCTTC. Amino acid sequence: CASSPGTGLYGYTF. The chain employs TRBV7-2 and TRBJ1-2; TRBD1 agrees at 9 bases. With V trimmed by 5 bases and J by 4 bases, 5 bases remained unmatched. CDR1 is SGHTA and CDR2 is FQGNSA in the germline V gene. CDR3 size: 14 residues.

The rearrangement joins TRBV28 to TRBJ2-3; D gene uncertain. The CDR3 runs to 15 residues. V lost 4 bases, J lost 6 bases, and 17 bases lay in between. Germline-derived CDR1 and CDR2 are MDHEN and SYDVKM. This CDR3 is CASSSTGENLDTQYF. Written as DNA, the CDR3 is TGTGCCAGCAGTTCCACCGGAGAGAACCTGGATACGCAGTATTTT.

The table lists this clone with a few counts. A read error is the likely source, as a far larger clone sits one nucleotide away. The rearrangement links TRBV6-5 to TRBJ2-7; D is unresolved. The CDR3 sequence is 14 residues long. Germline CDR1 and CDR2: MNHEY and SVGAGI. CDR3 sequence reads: CASSYWGTSCEQYF. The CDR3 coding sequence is TGTGCCAGCAGTTACTGGGGTACGTCCTGCGAGCAGTACTTC.

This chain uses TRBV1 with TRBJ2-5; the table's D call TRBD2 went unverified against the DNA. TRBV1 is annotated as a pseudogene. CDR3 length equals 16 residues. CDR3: CTSSQDPTTSRETQYF. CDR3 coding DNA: TGCACCAGCAGCCAAGATCCCACGACTAGCCGGGAGACCCAGTACTTC.

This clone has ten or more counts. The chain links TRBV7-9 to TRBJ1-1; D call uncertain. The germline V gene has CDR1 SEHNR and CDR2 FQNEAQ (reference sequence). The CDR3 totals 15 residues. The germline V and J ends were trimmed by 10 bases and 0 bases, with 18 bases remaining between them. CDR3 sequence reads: CAIPRGTFMNTEAFF. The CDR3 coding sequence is TGTGCCATCCCCCGGGGTACTTTCATGAACACTGAAGCTTTCTTT.

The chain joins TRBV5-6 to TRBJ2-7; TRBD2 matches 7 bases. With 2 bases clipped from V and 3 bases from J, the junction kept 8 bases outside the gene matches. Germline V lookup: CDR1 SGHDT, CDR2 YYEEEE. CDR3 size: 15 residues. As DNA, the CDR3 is TGTGCCAGCAGCTTAAGATGGGGAGGGTACTACGAGCAGTACTTC. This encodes CASSLRWGGYYEQYF.

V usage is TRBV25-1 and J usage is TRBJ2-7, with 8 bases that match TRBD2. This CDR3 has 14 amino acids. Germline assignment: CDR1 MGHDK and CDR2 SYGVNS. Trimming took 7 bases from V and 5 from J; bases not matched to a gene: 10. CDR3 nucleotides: TGTGCCAGCACTCGCAGCGGGGGTGTCAACGAGCAGTACTTC. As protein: CASTRSGGVNEQYF.

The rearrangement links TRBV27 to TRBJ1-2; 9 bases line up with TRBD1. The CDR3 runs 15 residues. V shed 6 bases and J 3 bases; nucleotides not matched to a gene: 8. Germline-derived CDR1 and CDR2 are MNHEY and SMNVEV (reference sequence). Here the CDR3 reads CASSRGRTGDYGYTF. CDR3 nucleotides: TGTGCCAGCAGCCGAGGGAGGACAGGGGACTATGGCTACACCTTC.